The 3 T cell receptor beta chains below were found in one sample sequenced in a study of blood T cell repertoires in COVID-19. Clones were read by immunoSEQ multiplex PCR, and TCRdb kept only the in-frame ones, dropping some. The top ten hold less than 5% of the sample, which has about 120,000 clones, 90% seen once. The sequenced material came from peripheral blood. The origin of the receptors is a man in his 60s with COVID-19, enrolled during active disease.

This chain connects TRBV5-1 to TRBJ2-7; 14 bases line up with TRBD2. V shed 3 bases and J 3 bases; nucleotides not matched to a gene: 5. In germline, CDR1 is SGHRS, CDR2 YFSETQ. The CDR3 totals 16 residues. The CDR3 DNA follows: TGCGCCAGCAGCTGGGGACTAGCGGGAGACTTCTACGAGCAGTACTTC. Amino acids: CASSWGLAGDFYEQYF.

The chain employs TRBV7-9 and TRBJ2-7; 8 bases line up with TRBD1. Losses at the gene ends were 4 bases for V and 2 bases for J; bases not matched to a gene: 10. CDR1 is SEHNR and CDR2 is FQNEAQ in the germline V gene (reference sequence). CDR3 length: 16 residues. DNA for the CDR3: TGTGCCAGCAGCTCCCTCGGACAGGGTATTACCTACGAGCAGTACTTC. Translating gives CASSSLGQGITYEQYF.

CDR3 bases: TGTGCCAGCAGCGTAGGGGGCAGAACGAATGAAAAACTGTTTTTT. It is translated as CASSVGGRTNEKLFF. The rearrangement links TRBV9 to TRBJ1-4; D possibly corresponds to TRBD1 (5 bases). CDR3 length: 15 amino acids. The V gene's germline CDR1 is SGDLS and CDR2 YYNGEE. Trimming stripped 0 bases from V and 5 bases from J, with 11 bases between.